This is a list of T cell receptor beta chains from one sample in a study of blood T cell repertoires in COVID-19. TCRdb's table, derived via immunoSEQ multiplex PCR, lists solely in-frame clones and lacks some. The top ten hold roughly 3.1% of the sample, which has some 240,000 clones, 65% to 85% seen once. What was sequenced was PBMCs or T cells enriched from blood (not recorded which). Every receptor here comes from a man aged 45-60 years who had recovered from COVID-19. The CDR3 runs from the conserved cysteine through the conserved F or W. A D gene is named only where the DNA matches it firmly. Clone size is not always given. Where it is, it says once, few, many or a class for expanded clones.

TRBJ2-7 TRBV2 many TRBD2 CASRAPRLAVSSYEQYF TGTGCCAGCAGGGCCCCCCGGCTAGCGGTTAGCTCCTACGAGCAGTACTTC
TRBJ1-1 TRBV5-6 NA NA CASTMGGRGPEAFF TGTGCCAGCACCATGGGGGGGAGGGGCCCTGAAGCTTTCTTT
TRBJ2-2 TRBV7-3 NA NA CASSPRPGGSYTGELFF TGTGCCAGCAGCCCCAGACCGGGCGGGTCCTACACCGGGGAGCTGTTTTTT
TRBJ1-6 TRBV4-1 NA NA CASSQVGRGFSPLHF TGCGCCAGCAGCCAAGTCGGGAGGGGGTTTTCACCCCTCCACTTT
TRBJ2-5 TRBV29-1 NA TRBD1 CSVGGQGAAGETQYF TGCAGCGTTGGGGGACAGGGGGCGGCGGGGGAGACCCAGTACTTC
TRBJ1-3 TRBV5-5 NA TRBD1 CASSLEGGRRTIYF TGTGCCAGCAGCTTGGAAGGGGGCCGAAGAACCATATATTTT
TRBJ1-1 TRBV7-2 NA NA CASSVRGIGEAFF TGTGCCAGCAGCGTCAGGGGAATCGGTGAAGCTTTCTTT
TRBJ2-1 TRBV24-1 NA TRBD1 CATSGTGGYNEQFF TGTGCCACCAGTGGGACAGGGGGATACAATGAGCAGTTCTTC
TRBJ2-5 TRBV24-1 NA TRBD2 CATSDGLAGGKETQYF TGTGCCACCAGTGACGGACTAGCGGGGGGGAAAGAGACCCAGTACTTC
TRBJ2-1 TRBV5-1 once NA CASTDLVGNEQFF TGCGCCAGCACCGATCTAGTGGGCAATGAGCAGTTCTTC
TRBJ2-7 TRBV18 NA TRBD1 CASSPGTVSYEQYF TGTGCCAGCTCACCAGGGACAGTCTCCTACGAGCAGTACTTC
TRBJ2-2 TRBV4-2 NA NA CASSQAVQSDTGELFF TGTGCCAGCAGCCAAGCGGTCCAAAGCGACACCGGGGAGCTGTTTTTT
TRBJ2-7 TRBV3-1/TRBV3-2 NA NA CASSSPWGKGWEQYF TGTGCCAGCAGCTCCCCTTGGGGTAAGGGGTGGGAGCAGTACTTC
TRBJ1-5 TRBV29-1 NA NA CSVGGTGHF TGCAGCGTAGGTGGGACTGGGCATTTT
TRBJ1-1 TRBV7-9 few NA CASSLREVDTEAFF TGTGCCAGCAGCTTACGGGAGGTTGACACTGAAGCTTTCTTT
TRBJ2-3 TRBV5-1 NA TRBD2 CASSLNSGGLTDTQYF TGCGCCAGCAGCTTGAACAGCGGGGGGCTCACAGATACGCAGTATTTT
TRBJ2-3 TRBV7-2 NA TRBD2 CASSLVELAGKAQYF TGTGCCAGCAGCTTAGTGGAGCTAGCGGGAAAAGCGCAGTATTTT
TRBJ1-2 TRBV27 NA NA CASSFAGDGYTF TGTGCCAGCAGTTTCGCGGGGGATGGCTACACCTTC
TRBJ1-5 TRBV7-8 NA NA CASSPTRGWGQSNQPQHF TGTGCCAGCAGCCCCACTCGGGGATGGGGGCAGAGCAATCAGCCCCAGCATTTT
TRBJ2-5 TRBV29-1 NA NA CSVEGGQIFEETQYF TGCAGCGTTGAAGGCGGTCAGATTTTCGAAGAGACCCAGTACTTC
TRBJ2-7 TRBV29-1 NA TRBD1 CSVEGTGGYEQYF TGCAGCGTTGAAGGGACAGGGGGGTACGAGCAGTACTTC
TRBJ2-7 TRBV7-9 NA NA CASSLIGGYEQYF TGTGCCAGCAGCTTAATTGGCGGTTACGAGCAGTACTTC
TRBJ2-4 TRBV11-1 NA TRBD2 CASSLGLAGENIQYF TGTGCCAGCAGCTTAGGGCTAGCGGGGGAAAACATTCAGTACTTC
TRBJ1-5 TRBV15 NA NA CATSRDAITYQPQHF TGTGCCACCAGCAGAGATGCGATCACTTATCAGCCCCAGCATTTT
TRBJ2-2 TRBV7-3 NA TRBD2 CASSLGTSGGPVTGELFF TGTGCCAGCAGCCTCGGGACTAGCGGGGGGCCCGTCACCGGGGAGCTGTTTTTT
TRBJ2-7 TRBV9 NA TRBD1 CASSAGQATYEQYF TGTGCCAGCAGCGCGGGACAGGCCACCTACGAGCAGTACTTC
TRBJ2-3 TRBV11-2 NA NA CASSSVIGRPTDTQYF TGTGCCAGCAGTTCCGTGATTGGGCGCCCGACAGATACGCAGTATTTT
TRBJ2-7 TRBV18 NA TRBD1 CASSRQGSYEQYF TGTGCCAGCTCTCGACAGGGTAGCTACGAGCAGTACTTC
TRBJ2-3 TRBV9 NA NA CASSVAGQSTDTQYF TGTGCCAGCAGCGTAGCTGGGCAGAGCACAGATACGCAGTATTTT
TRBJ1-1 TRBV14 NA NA CASSPRVITEAFF TGTGCCAGCAGCCCACGGGTCATCACTGAAGCTTTCTTT
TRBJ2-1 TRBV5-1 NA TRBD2 CASASGGLSSYNEQFF TGCGCCAGCGCAAGCGGGGGGCTGTCCTCCTACAATGAGCAGTTCTTC
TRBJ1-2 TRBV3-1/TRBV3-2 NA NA CASSRDSGRYGYTF TGTGCCAGCAGCCGGGACTCCGGCCGCTATGGCTACACCTTC
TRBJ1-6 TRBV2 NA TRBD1 CASSDGQGHSPLHF TGTGCCAGCAGTGACGGACAGGGCCATTCACCCCTCCACTTT
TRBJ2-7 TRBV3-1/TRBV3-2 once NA CASSQDSGQGPYEQYF TGTGCCAGCAGCCAGGACAGCGGCCAAGGCCCATACGAGCAGTACTTC
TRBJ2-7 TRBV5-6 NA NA CASRRGSTYEQYF TGTGCCAGCAGAAGGGGATCTACCTACGAGCAGTACTTC
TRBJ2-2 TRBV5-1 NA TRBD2 CASSLAGRLAGGTGELFF TGCGCCAGCAGCTTGGCCGGTAGATTAGCGGGAGGCACCGGGGAGCTGTTTTTT
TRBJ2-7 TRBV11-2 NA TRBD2 CASSLGQGTSGRYEQYF TGTGCCAGCAGCTTAGGACAGGGGACTAGCGGGAGATACGAGCAGTACTTC
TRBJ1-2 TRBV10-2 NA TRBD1 CASRDRDRTYGYTF TGCGCCAGCAGAGACCGGGACAGGACTTATGGCTACACCTTC
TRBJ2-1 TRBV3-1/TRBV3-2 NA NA CASSPSGGARLEQFF TGTGCCAGCAGCCCGTCTGGAGGGGCTCGCCTTGAGCAGTTCTTC
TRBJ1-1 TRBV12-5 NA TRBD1 CASGLTLRRDRGRGTEAFF TGTGCTAGTGGTTTGACACTACGGCGGGACAGGGGGCGCGGGACTGAAGCTTTCTTT
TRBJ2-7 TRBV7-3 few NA CASSLGGGMYEQYF TGTGCCAGCAGCCTAGGGGGAGGGATGTACGAGCAGTACTTC